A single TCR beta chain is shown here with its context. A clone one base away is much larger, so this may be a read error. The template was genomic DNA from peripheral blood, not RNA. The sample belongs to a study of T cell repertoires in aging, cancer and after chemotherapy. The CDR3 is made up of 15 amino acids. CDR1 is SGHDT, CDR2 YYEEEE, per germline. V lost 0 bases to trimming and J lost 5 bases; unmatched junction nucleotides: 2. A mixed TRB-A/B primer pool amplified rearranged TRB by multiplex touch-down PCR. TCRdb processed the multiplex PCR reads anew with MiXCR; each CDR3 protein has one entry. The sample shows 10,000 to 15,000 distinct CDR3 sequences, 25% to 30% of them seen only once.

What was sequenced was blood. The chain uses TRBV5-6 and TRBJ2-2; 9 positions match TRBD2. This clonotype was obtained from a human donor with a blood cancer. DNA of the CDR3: TGTGCCAGCAGCTTGGAACTAGCGGGTACCGGGGAGCTGTTTTTT. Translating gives CASSLELAGTGELFF.